Here is one TCR beta chain with its context. Its cognate antigen has yet to be identified. From each donor, a roughly 2.5 ml peripheral blood sample was drawn into PAXgene tubes and stored at -80 degrees C. Without any T cell sorting, total RNA was extracted from whole blood using the PAXgene blood miRNA kit on an automated QIAcube. Peripheral blood from monozygotic twin pairs, either concordant or discordant for inflammatory bowel disease, underwent deep TCRalpha and TCRbeta repertoire profiling that used unique molecular barcoding. For every twin pair, smoking habits were documented, and each individual was categorised as a current, former or never smoker. This sample is part of a study of monozygotic twins with inflammatory bowel disease (dated by TCRdb to the late 2010s). Background on the whole study: A total of roughly 28 monozygotic twin pairs were included in the full study, comprising nine German pairs (four IBD-concordant, five IBD-discordant) and 19 IBD-discordant Danish pairs. Each individual had, on average, about 151 000 unique TCRalpha sequences and 181 000 unique TCRbeta sequences available for analysis. Within discordant pairs, disease-associated traits were sought mainly by comparing IBD patients with their genetically identical healthy co-twins. The full study reports these points: IBD patients shared fewer clonotypes with other individuals than healthy twins did, most markedly in patients showing signs of disease activity. Different T cell subtypes could not be distinguished in the analysis. The results gave no support for a single strong signal or clonotype linked to IBD. A decrease in TCRbeta repertoire diversity, as measured by inverse Simpson index, was observed in IBD patients compared with their healthy co-twins. Repertoire similarity did not differ between concordant and discordant twins, possibly due to limited statistical power. Background noise and inter-individual variability may have been introduced into the repertoires by the differing immunosuppressive treatments among patients.

Libraries were built with 5' RACE. Preparation of each TCR library used roughly 3.5 ug of total RNA. For each sample, cDNA was synthesized in eight separate reactions using SMARTScribe reverse transcriptase. Unique molecular identifiers containing a 6-nucleotide sample barcode were introduced through template switching during cDNA synthesis. Amplification of TCRalpha and TCRbeta cDNA involved two nested PCRs of approximately 16 and 9 cycles, and each PCR was followed by bead purification. Before amplification, the cDNA was both treated with uracil DNA-glycosylase and purified with the QIAquick PCR purification kit. The second PCR added Illumina TruSeq-compatible adapters along with sample-specific barcodes. TapeStation and Qubit were used to check library quality and concentration, and roughly 4.9 ng of each library was pooled. Sequencing of the pooled libraries was done on an Illumina HiSeq2500 single-index Rapid Run using custom sequencing primers and 2 x 100 bp reads. The original pipeline was this. PCR and sequencing errors were corrected by UMI-based consensus assembly using MiGEC version 1.2.6. MiXCR version 2.1.1 was used for V(D)J alignment, clonotype assembly and CDR3 extraction. Normalisation of gene usage, clonotype sharing and MAIT/NKT TCR abundance was achieved by analysing the top 1000, 10 000 and 20 000 clonotypes per sample. Diversity was computed as the inverse Simpson index with the vegan R package after downsampling to 27 000 UMIs. Statistical testing used paired Mann-Whitney U tests on the discordant twin pairs and applied Benjamini-Hochberg correction for multiple testing. After TCRdb reprocessed the reads, each CDR3 protein sequence was kept as one row, without DNA. It is TCRdb's table, rather than the study itself, that gives the V and J calls and clone size. The table of this sample itemizes 330,000 or so distinct CDR3 sequences. The ten biggest clones cover approximately 2% of the sample.

The germline V gene gives CDR1 as SGHRS and CDR2 as YFSETQ. The CDR3 spans 14 residues, from the cysteine through the phenylalanine. The coding DNA is unavailable. Sequencing used blood. The clonotype comes from a human donor with ulcerative colitis or Crohn's disease, or a healthy co-twin of an affected twin (not recorded which). Recombination linked TRBV5-1 to TRBJ2-7; no DNA is available, so the TRBD1 call from TCRdb remains unchecked. CDR3 loop: CASSLGGVFYEQYF.